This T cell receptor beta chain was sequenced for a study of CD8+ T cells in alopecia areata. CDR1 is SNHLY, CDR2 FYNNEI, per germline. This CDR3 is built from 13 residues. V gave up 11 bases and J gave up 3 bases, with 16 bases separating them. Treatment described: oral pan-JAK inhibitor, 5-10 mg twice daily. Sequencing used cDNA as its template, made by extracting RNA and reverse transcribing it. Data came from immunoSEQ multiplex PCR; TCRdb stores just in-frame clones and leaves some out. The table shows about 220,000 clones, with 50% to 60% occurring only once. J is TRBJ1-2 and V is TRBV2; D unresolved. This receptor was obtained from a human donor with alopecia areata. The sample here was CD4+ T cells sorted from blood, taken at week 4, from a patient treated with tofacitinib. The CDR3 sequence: CAGKNRADYGYTF. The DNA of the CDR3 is TGTGCCGGGAAAAATAGGGCAGACTATGGCTACACCTTC.